The 20 T cell receptor beta chains reported below all come from one sample, sequenced in a study of T cell responses to AZD1222 COVID-19 vaccine. TCRdb keeps only in-frame clones here, not all; method: immunoSEQ multiplex PCR. The table includes around 120,000 clones, more than 75% detected once. The sample in question was peripheral blood, obtained 28 days after the second AZD1222 dose. These receptors all come from an adult who received the AZD1222 COVID-19 vaccine.

J is TRBJ2-7 and V is TRBV5-6; D uncertain. Germline V gene lookup returns CDR1 SGHDT and CDR2 YYEEEE. The CDR3 is 11 amino acids. V was clipped by 0 bases and J by 2 bases, with 0 bases between them. DNA for the CDR3: TGTGCCAGCAGCTTGGCCTACGAGCAGTACTTC. It translates to CASSLAYEQYF.

This clone came up once. The genes are TRBV6-5 and TRBJ1-1, with 7 bases that match TRBD1. Germline V gene data show CDR1 as MNHEY and CDR2 as SVGAGI. This CDR3 spans 14 amino acids. V dropped 6 bases and J dropped 6; count of bases not matched to a gene: 10. The CDR3 DNA follows: TGTGCCAGCAGACCGACAGGGTTACGGCCTGAAGCTTTCTTT. It codes for CASRPTGLRPEAFF.

This chain connects TRBV29-1 to TRBJ2-3; 13 bases are a match to TRBD2. Unmatched junction bases numbered 6, after V lost 7 bases and J lost 5 bases. This CDR3 comprises 14 residues. Germline-derived CDR1 and CDR2 are SQVTM and ANQGSEA. The CDR3 here is CSASGLAGLDTQYF. The DNA for the CDR3 is TGCAGCGCTTCGGGACTAGCGGGATTAGATACGCAGTATTTT.

V usage is TRBV29-1 and J usage is TRBJ2-5; 8 bases align to TRBD2. Germline-derived CDR1 and CDR2 are SQVTM and ANQGSEA. The trim removed 4 bases at V and 3 bases at J, leaving 7 bases unmatched. The CDR3 length is 14 residues. CDR3 loop: CSVGQREQEETQYF. CDR3 sequence (DNA): TGCAGCGTTGGTCAGCGGGAGCAGGAAGAGACCCAGTACTTC.

This chain links TRBV15 with TRBJ2-7, with TRBD2 identical over 10 bases. Germline V lookup: CDR1 LNHNV, CDR2 YYDKDF (reference sequence). This CDR3 has 16 amino acids. Losses at the gene ends were 0 bases for V and 5 bases for J; bases not matched to a gene: 7. The CDR3 reads CATSRDPLAGVNEQYF. The DNA of the CDR3 is TGTGCCACCAGCAGAGATCCCCTAGCGGGAGTTAACGAGCAGTACTTC.

The table lists this clone with a count of one. This chain links TRBV5-4 with TRBJ2-7, with 9 bases lining up with TRBD2. After removal of 0 bases from V and 8 bases from J, the junction contained 12 bases not matched to a gene. The CDR3 has 16 amino acids. Germline CDR1 SGHNT, CDR2 YYREEE (reference sequence). CDR3 in amino acids: CASSLDETSGALKQYF. CDR3 DNA sequence: TGTGCCAGCAGCTTGGATGAGACTAGCGGCGCCCTCAAGCAGTACTTC.

The table lists this clone with a count of one. As DNA, the CDR3 is TGTGCCAGCAGCTTAGAGGCGACAGGGGTCGAGACCCAGTACTTC. Translated, it gives CASSLEATGVETQYF. The V gene is TRBV7-9, the J gene TRBJ2-5, with 8 bases that match TRBD1. The CDR3 extends over 15 amino acids. Germline CDR1 SEHNR, CDR2 FQNEAQ (reference sequence). V dropped 1 base and J dropped 5; count of bases not matched to a gene: 6.

The rearrangement joins TRBV5-4 to TRBJ2-2; 7 nucleotides match TRBD1. V dropped 3 bases and J dropped 6; count of bases not matched to a gene: 14. The CDR3 length is 17 residues. The germline CDR1 and CDR2 sequences are SGHNT and YYREEE (reference sequence). CDR3: CASSSPIETGKAGELFF. Written as DNA, the CDR3 is TGTGCCAGCAGCTCGCCTATTGAGACAGGGAAAGCCGGGGAGCTGTTTTTT.

This chain joins TRBV9 and TRBJ2-1; the match to TRBD2 covers 9 bases. CDR1 and CDR2 (germline): SGDLS, YYNGEE. With V trimmed by 0 bases and J by 9 bases, 7 bases remained unmatched. The CDR3 spans 15 residues. The CDR3 nucleotides read TGTGCCAGCAGCGTAGAGGCGGGGGGGCCGGTTGAGCAGTTCTTC. Its protein is CASSVEAGGPVEQFF.

The gene calls are TRBV5-1 and TRBJ1-2; 10 bases match TRBD1. The ends lost 2 bases at V and 14 bases at J; junction bases unmatched: 12. This CDR3 spans 14 amino acids. CDR1 and CDR2 (germline): SGHRS, YFSETQ. The CDR3 reads CASSFSGTGVEETF. CDR3 bases: TGCGCCAGCAGCTTTTCCGGGACAGGGGTTGAAGAGACCTTC.

For this clone: At one end the junction does not follow the germline gene, possibly because of a read error. This sequence joins TRBV7-6 and TRBJ2-7, with TRBD2 matching over 9 bases. The CDR3 is 14 amino acids. Germline V lookup: CDR1 SGHVS, CDR2 FNYEAQ. The CDR3 sequence is CASSVAGVSYEQYF. CDR3 in DNA: TGTGCCAGCAGCGTAGCGGGGGTCTCCTACGAGCAGTACTTC.

The chain couples TRBV19 to TRBJ1-2; no clear D. Per germline, CDR1 LNHDA and CDR2 SQIVND (reference sequence). This CDR3 region has 13 residues. With 7 bases removed from V and 0 bases from J, the gap between germline ends came to 9 bases. In DNA, the CDR3 is TGTGCCAGTATCCAGCGGGCTAACTATGGCTACACCTTC. Its translation: CASIQRANYGYTF. Supplemented by reference TRBV19 and TRBJ1-2, the full variable domain reads DGGITQSPKYLFRKEGQNVTLSCEQNLNHDAMYWYRQDPGQGLRLIYYSQIVNDFQKGDIAEGYSVSREKKESFPLTVTSAQKNPTAFYLCASIQRANYGYTFGSGTRLTVV.

This clone has more than one count but fewer than ten. V usage is TRBV5-4 and J usage is TRBJ2-7; D is perhaps TRBD2 (6 bases). V was clipped by 4 bases and J by 3 bases, with 20 bases between them. Germline-derived CDR1 and CDR2 are SGHNT and YYREEE (reference sequence). The CDR3 sequence is 16 residues long. The CDR3 DNA follows: TGTGCCAGCAGCCCGTGGGCTAGCGCCAGACTCTACGAGCAGTACTTC. This translates into CASSPWASARLYEQYF.

This rearrangement joins TRBV5-1 to TRBJ2-1, with TRBD2 as a possible D gene (6 bases). V lost 3 bases, J lost 3 bases, and 10 bases lay in between. The CDR3 totals 14 residues. Germline V gene lookup returns CDR1 SGHRS and CDR2 YFSETQ. For the CDR3, the DNA is TGCGCCAGCAGCTCGCTAGCGAGCTACAATGAGCAGTTCTTC. This codes for CASSSLASYNEQFF.

V and J are TRBV13 and TRBJ2-5; D might be TRBD1 or TRBD2, each matching 5 bases. Germline V gives CDR1 PRHDT, CDR2 FYEKMQ (reference sequence). This CDR3 contains 14 residues. V lost 7 bases and J 5 bases, leaving 17 bases between the germline ends. The CDR3 loop is CASTGRAWGETQYF. The CDR3 DNA reads TGTGCCAGCACCGGCCGAGCTTGGGGGGAGACCCAGTACTTC.

This chain's CDR3 is CASNGRQGSYNEQFF. In DNA, the CDR3 is TGTGCCAGTAATGGTCGACAGGGCTCCTACAATGAGCAGTTCTTC. V and J are TRBV19 and TRBJ2-1; 7 positions match TRBD1. Germline V gives CDR1 LNHDA, CDR2 SQIVND (reference sequence). There are 15 residues in the CDR3. V trimming: 7 bases; J trimming: 0 bases; junction bases outside the gene matches: 6.

The genes are TRBV7-2 and TRBJ1-4; possible D gene TRBD1, 5 bases. Germline values: CDR1 SGHTA, CDR2 FQGNSA. V was clipped by 5 bases and J by 2 bases, with 12 bases between them. The CDR3 runs 15 residues. The CDR3 DNA reads as TGTGCCAGCAGCACCTCAGGGAGGACTAATGAAAAACTGTTTTTT. It translates to CASSTSGRTNEKLFF.

V usage is TRBV5-1 and J usage is TRBJ2-5; 10 bases are shared with TRBD1. Germline-derived CDR1 and CDR2 are SGHRS and YFSETQ. The CDR3 has 15 residues. V gave up 3 bases and J gave up 2 bases; unmatched junction bases: 4. As DNA, the CDR3 is TGCGCCAGCAGCTCCCGGACAGGGGGGCAAGAGACCCAGTACTTC. Translating it yields CASSSRTGGQETQYF.

The chain employs TRBV4-3 and TRBJ2-3; TRBD2 aligns across 8 bases. The ends lost 1 base at V and 0 bases at J; junction bases unmatched: 6. In germline, CDR1 is LGHNA, CDR2 YSLEER. This CDR3 region has 17 residues. The CDR3 reads CASSQAVRGGSTDTQYF. The CDR3 DNA reads as TGCGCCAGCAGCCAAGCGGTACGGGGGGGTAGCACAGATACGCAGTATTTT.

The rearrangement links TRBV6-5 to TRBJ2-1; 7 nucleotides line up with TRBD2. The CDR3 runs to 14 residues. With 7 bases clipped from V and 6 bases from J, the junction kept 9 bases outside the gene matches. Per germline, CDR1 MNHEY and CDR2 SVGAGI. The CDR3 here is CASKEGSGFNEQFF. Here the CDR3 DNA reads TGTGCCAGCAAGGAGGGTAGCGGGTTCAATGAGCAGTTCTTC.